Each of the 8 T cell receptor beta chains below was sequenced from the same sample in a study of low-dose radiotherapy and immunotherapy resistance in tumors. Gene-specific TRAV and TRBV primers were used for first-strand cDNA, covering alpha and beta chains. An approximately 19-cycle PCR with a constant-region primer and V-primer adapter amplified TCRs. TCRdb reanalysed the reads using MiXCR and keeps one entry per CDR3 protein. The sample carries fewer than 10,000 distinct CDR3 sequences, about three quarters recorded once. Receptors were obtained from a human donor with advanced metastatic prostate, ovarian, gallbladder or colorectal cancer (not recorded which). This table probably holds off-target reads from a library built for another chain.

The gene calls are TRBV20-1 and TRBJ2-7; D is perhaps TRBD1 (6 bases). CDR1 is DFQATT and CDR2 is SNEGSKA in the germline V gene (reference sequence). The V end lost 6 bases, the J end lost 2 bases, and 23 bases lay between the germline ends. This CDR3 spans 16 amino acids. CDR3 coding DNA: TGCAGTGCCCCCGCAGGGGCAAAAAGCAGTCCCTACGAGCAGTACTTC. Its translation is CSAPAGAKSSPYEQYF.

This chain joins TRBV24-1 and TRBJ2-2; TRBD1 agrees at 9 bases. The trim removed 4 bases at V and 4 bases at J, leaving 6 bases unmatched. The CDR3 totals 16 residues. The V gene's germline CDR1 is KGHDR and CDR2 SFDVKD. The CDR3 here is CATSDPGTGPTGELFF. CDR3 coding DNA: TGTGCCACCAGTGACCCCGGGACAGGGCCCACCGGGGAGCTGTTTTTT.

This clonotype was observed a few times. V and J are TRBV18 and TRBJ2-4, with 7 bases aligning to TRBD1. V was clipped by 10 bases and J by 5 bases; unmatched bases: 8. Looked up from germline, CDR1 is KGHSH and CDR2 is LQKENI. The CDR3 contains 13 residues. The CDR3 DNA sequence: TGTGCCATTACACAGGGGCGTCAAAACATTCAGTACTTC. Its protein product is CAITQGRQNIQYF.

The chain combines TRBV28 with TRBJ2-1, with TRBD2 matching 7 bases. CDR3 length: 15 amino acids. J was trimmed by 3 bases and V by 5 bases; bases with no gene match: 7. The germline CDR1 and CDR2 sequences are MDHEN and SYDVKM. CDR3 residues: CASSTTGTNYNEQFF. CDR3 coding DNA: TGTGCCAGCAGTACGACCGGGACTAACTACAATGAGCAGTTCTTC.

The genes are TRBV3-1 and TRBJ1-1; weak D call: TRBD1 (6 bases). Germline V lookup: CDR1 LGHDT, CDR2 YNNKEL (reference sequence). CDR3 length: 13 amino acids. The ends were cut back, 0 bases at V and 10 bases at J, with 12 bases in the middle. CDR3 amino acids: CASSQEWGAGAFF. In DNA form, the CDR3 reads TGTGCCAGCAGCCAAGAATGGGGGGCCGGAGCTTTCTTT.

The chain combines TRBV4-3 with TRBJ1-2; D call uncertain. V lost 1 base and J lost 2, with 8 bases in between. The length of the CDR3 is 14 residues. Looked up from germline, CDR1 is LGHNA and CDR2 is YSLEER. CDR3 protein: CASSQAGSNYGYTF. CDR3 sequence (DNA): TGCGCCAGCAGCCAAGCGGGTTCCAACTATGGCTACACCTTC.

This chain uses TRBV9 with TRBJ1-1; the D is unclear. With 1 base removed from V and 6 bases from J, the gap between germline ends came to 10 bases. The CDR3 extends over 13 amino acids. Germline assignment: CDR1 SGDLS and CDR2 YYNGEE. The CDR3 here is CASSVLPVAEAFF. In DNA, the CDR3 is TGTGCCAGCAGCGTATTACCCGTCGCTGAAGCTTTCTTT.

The chain links TRBV27 to TRBJ2-1; TRBD2 matches at 8 bases. Germline CDR1 is MNHEY and CDR2 is SMNVEV (reference sequence). The junction had 5 bases not matched to a gene; V was cut back by 3 bases and J by 4 bases. The CDR3 is 15 residues long. The CDR3 loop is CASSLGSSGYNEQFF. For the CDR3, the DNA is TGTGCCAGCAGTTTGGGTTCTAGCGGGTACAATGAGCAGTTCTTC.